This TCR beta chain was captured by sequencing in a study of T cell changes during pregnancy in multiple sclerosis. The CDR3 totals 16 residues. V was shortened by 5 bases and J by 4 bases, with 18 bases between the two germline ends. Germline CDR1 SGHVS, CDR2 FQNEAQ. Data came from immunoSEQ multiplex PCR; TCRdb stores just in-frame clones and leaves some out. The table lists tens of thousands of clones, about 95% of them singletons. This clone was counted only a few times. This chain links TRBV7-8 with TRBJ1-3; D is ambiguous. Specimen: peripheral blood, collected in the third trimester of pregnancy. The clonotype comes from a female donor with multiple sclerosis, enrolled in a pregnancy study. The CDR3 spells CASSQDGGVGGNTIYF. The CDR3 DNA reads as TGTGCCAGCAGCCAAGACGGCGGGGTAGGAGGAAACACCATATATTTT.